This T cell receptor (beta chain) was profiled in a study of blood T cell repertoires in COVID-19 (dated by TCRdb to 2020 to 2021). Turning to the overall study: Samples from collaborators originated in the United States, Italy and Spain and spanned both the acute and convalescent phases of COVID-19. The samples were drawn from the first 160 participants of the ongoing ImmuneRACE study and from under 1,500 subjects provided by 6 global collaborators. Subjects who had been exposed to COVID-19, were actively infected with it, or had recovered from it provided the deeply sampled blood TCRbeta repertoires that made up the dataset. The material from the prospective study consisted of cDNA or gDNA derived from T cells, B-cell-depleted T cells, or PBMCs. HLA class I and class II types, where available, came from metadata supplied by the sample provider rather than from assay-based typing. The repertoires were released in a freely available public database intended as a resource for research on the immune response to SARS-CoV-2. The sample metadata nearly always contained a de-identified subject ID, COVID-19 status, age in years and sex.

Trimming takes 6 bases off V and 4 bases off J; junction bases not matched to a gene: 7. The CDR3 runs 15 residues from the cysteine to the phenylalanine. Only CDR3 DNA is held: 45 bases, read in frame from base 1. As encoded in the germline V gene, CDR1 is MGHRA while CDR2 is YSYEKL. This clone has a single count. It has no known antigen specificity. Base qualities are not provided; no much larger clone lies one nucleotide away. Summary of the overall study and its limitations: The amount of clinical and demographic metadata varied by source and participant and was provided uncurated.

Participants in the prospective study were aged roughly 18 to 100 years, lived in more than 20 United States geographic areas, and enrolled through a virtual design. In the prospective study, cohorts were assigned on the basis of participant-reported clinical history obtained from a screening survey and a study questionnaire. Recovered participants in ImmuneRACE Cohort 3 were defined by two consecutive negative NP/OP PCR tests, clearance by a healthcare professional, or resolution of symptoms. Each participant in the prospective study had whole blood, serum and a nasopharyngeal or oropharyngeal swab collected by mobile phlebotomists. Participants in the prospective study had the option to provide additional blood draws and questionnaires over an approximately 2-month period. Before DNA extraction, prospective study blood samples were shipped either frozen or at room temperature. The immunoSEQ Assay, a bias-controlled multiplex PCR, was used to amplify TCRbeta CDR3 regions from genomic DNA. Per the original workflow: The number of nucleated cells in each sample was estimated by amplification of reference gene primers within the assay. To quantify the absolute abundance of each unique TCRbeta CDR3 rearrangement, sequence reads were collapsed and filtered. For each sample, productive Simpson clonality was calculated as the square root of Simpson's diversity index across productive rearrangements. The clones in this table, taken by TCRdb from immuneACCESS, are in-frame only. Not every clone is retained; where verified, under half of the shortfall comes from an unresolved V gene, and the cause of the rest is unknown. Clone size and V and J calls were adopted from that table, with D and trimming inferred from the DNA. This sample has about 340,000 clones in its table, and around 90% of those were observed once. The ten largest clonotypes hold about 18% of the sample.

Recombination connected TRBV4-1 to TRBJ2-2; TRBD2 matches 8 bases in the middle. The TCR was taken from a woman aged 25 to 39 who had recovered from COVID-19. The specimen was PBMCs or T cells enriched from blood (not recorded which). The CDR3 reads as follows: CASSPGLVATGELFF. The nucleotide sequence is given as TGCGCCAGCAGTCCGGGACTAGTGGCCACCGGGGAGCTGTTTTTT.